This TCR beta chain was captured in a study of shared clonotypes between healthy human individuals. Study outcomes and limitations: In contrast to clonotypes shared by all four donors, non-shared clonotypes had lower generation probabilities.

Of note for this clone: Its target is not known.

The CDR3 totals 14 residues. The germline V gene encodes CDR1 SGDLS and CDR2 YYNGEE. V shed 3 bases and J 5 bases; nucleotides not matched to a gene: 6. A CD45RA-negative memory subset and a CD45RA+ naive subset were separated from the CD4+ cells. At a deep level, the assay was run. Repertoires were generated with immunoSEQ multiplex PCR, while TCRdb's copy carries only in-frame clones and drops some. The table shows about 2.3 million clones, with 92% occurring only once. This receptor was taken from a man aged 18-30 years in good health. Some clones in this sample may be carry-over from other donors' samples. Sequenced input: naive CD4+ T cells from PBMCs. The sample's subset: CD45RA+ positively selected. The chain couples TRBV9 to TRBJ2-7; 9 nucleotides agree with TRBD1. The chain's CDR3 is CASSAGTGSNEQYF. The CDR3 DNA reads as TGTGCCAGCAGCGCCGGGACAGGGAGCAACGAGCAGTACTTC.